Following are 4 T cell receptor beta chains from one sample sequenced in a study of blood T cell repertoires in COVID-19. Produced via immunoSEQ multiplex PCR; TCRdb's table is partial and in-frame only. The sample lists about 160,000 clones, more than 70% occurring once. Sequenced input: PBMCs or T cells enriched from blood (not recorded which). The source of these receptors is a woman in her 50s in a cohort exposed to, infected with or recovered from COVID-19 (not recorded which).

The V call is TRBV29-1, the J call TRBJ1-1; D may be TRBD1 (5 bases). Trimming took off 7 bases at V and 6 bases at J, with 21 bases between the two ends. The germline CDR1 and CDR2 sequences are SQVTM and ANQGSEA. The CDR3 is 14 amino acids. CDR3 nucleotides: TGCAGCGCTACGGGGCCCCTTGGGGGGGCTGAAGCTTTCTTT. Protein: CSATGPLGGAEAFF.

The V gene is TRBV19, the J gene TRBJ2-1; TRBD2 aligns across 10 bases. V was clipped by 6 bases and J by 2 bases; unmatched bases: 1. This CDR3 is built from 14 residues. Germline V gives CDR1 LNHDA, CDR2 SQIVND (reference sequence). CDR3 in DNA: TGTGCCAGTAGCACTAGCGGGACCTACAATGAGCAGTTCTTC. Translated: CASSTSGTYNEQFF.

This chain connects TRBV15 to TRBJ2-3, with D perhaps matching TRBD2 (6 bases). From germline, CDR1 is LNHNV and CDR2 YYDKDF (reference sequence). The germline V and J ends were trimmed by 1 base and 14 bases, with 16 bases remaining between them. The CDR3 extends over 13 amino acids. The CDR3 here is CATSRGSMLAPYF. In nucleotides, the CDR3 is TGTGCCACCAGCAGAGGTAGTATGCTAGCGCCGTATTTT. Supplemented by reference TRBV15 and TRBJ2-3, the full variable domain reads DAMVIQNPRYQVTQFGKPVTLSCSQTLNHNVMYWYQQKSSQAPKLLFHYYDKDFNNEADTPDNFQSRRPNTSFCFLDIRSPGLGDTAMYLCATSRGSMLAPYFGPGTRLTVL.

The chain couples TRBV19 to TRBJ2-1; D gene uncertain. This CDR3 has 14 amino acids. V shed 4 bases and J shed 7 bases, with 14 bases lying between them. Germline CDR1 is LNHDA and CDR2 is SQIVND (reference sequence). The CDR3 sequence: CASSSSGSQNEQFF. Written as DNA, the CDR3 is TGTGCCAGTAGTAGTTCCGGTTCCCAAAATGAGCAGTTCTTC.